Below are 20 T cell receptor beta chains sequenced from a single sample in a study of T cell repertoires in cytomegalovirus infection. TCRdb used MiXCR to reprocess the reads, holding one entry per CDR3 protein. The sample yields roughly 100,000 distinct CDR3 sequences, approximately 15% seen once. The sequenced sample was PBMCs. The receptors derive from a human donor in good health (CMV status not recorded). Some clones in this sample may be carry-over from other donors' samples.

The chain joins TRBV18 to TRBJ1-2; the D gene is possibly TRBD1 (5 bases). Trimming cost V 0 bases and J 4 bases, with 9 bases left between them. Germline CDR1 is KGHSH and CDR2 is LQKENI. The CDR3 sequence is 14 residues long. Written as DNA, the CDR3 is TGTGCCAGCTCACCACCTAGGGGAACCTATGGCTACACCTTC. Its translation: CASSPPRGTYGYTF.

In this sample, this clonotype turned up a few times. The rearrangement joins TRBV9 to TRBJ1-1; tentatively, D is TRBD1 (5 bases). The CDR3 spans 15 residues. V lost 4 bases to trimming and J lost 4 bases, with 17 bases between them. Germline CDR1 and CDR2: SGDLS and YYNGEE. The CDR3 reads CASSPDTGHGTEAFF. The CDR3 DNA sequence: TGTGCCAGCAGCCCAGATACCGGACACGGCACTGAAGCTTTCTTT.

In this sample, this clonotype turned up many times. This sequence joins TRBV28 and TRBJ2-1, with a weak D call TRBD2 (6 bases). Germline values: CDR1 MDHEN, CDR2 SYDVKM. With 4 bases removed from V and 6 bases from J, the gap between germline ends came to 13 bases. The length of the CDR3 is 14 residues. CDR3 DNA: TGTGCCAGCAGTTCTCTTGGGGGGACCAATGAGCAGTTCTTC. Protein: CASSSLGGTNEQFF. Full variable domain (remainder filled in from reference TRBV28 and TRBJ2-1): DVKVTQSSRYLVKRTGEKVFLECVQDMDHENMFWYRQDPGLGLRLIYFSYDVKMKEKGDIPEGYSVSREKKERFSLILESASTNQTSMYLCASSSLGGTNEQFFGPGTRLTVL.

The chain's CDR3 is CSASGGLAGGDEQFF. The DNA of the CDR3 is TGCAGTGCTTCAGGCGGACTAGCGGGGGGCGATGAGCAGTTCTTC. The chain links TRBV20-1 to TRBJ2-1, with TRBD2 identical over 14 bases. The CDR3 extends over 15 amino acids. The germline CDR1 and CDR2 sequences are DFQATT and SNEGSKA (reference sequence). Unmatched junction bases numbered 8, after V lost 5 bases and J lost 8 bases.

In its sample, this clonotype was seen many times. The chain has TRBV11-2 and TRBJ1-1; weak D call: TRBD1 (5 bases). With 5 bases removed from V and 1 base from J, the gap between germline ends came to 8 bases. The CDR3 has 13 residues. Germline V gene sequence: CDR1 SGHAT, CDR2 FQNNGV. The CDR3 region is CASSRGGNTEAFF. The CDR3 nucleotides are TGTGCCAGCAGCCGCGGGGGGAACACTGAAGCTTTCTTT.

In this sample, this clonotype turned up a few times. CDR3: CSATSGGEGEQYF. DNA of the CDR3: TGCAGTGCGACCTCAGGGGGCGAAGGCGAGCAGTACTTC. J is TRBJ2-7 and V is TRBV20-1, with 8 bases identical to TRBD1. The junction had 10 bases not matched to a gene; V was cut back by 6 bases and J by 6 bases. Germline CDR1 reads DFQATT; CDR2 reads SNEGSKA (reference sequence). There are 13 residues in the CDR3.

The genes are TRBV6-6 and TRBJ2-7; D may correspond to TRBD1 or TRBD2 (6 bases each). Germline loops: CDR1 MNHNY, CDR2 SVGAGI (reference sequence). The CDR3 is made up of 13 amino acids. With 2 bases removed from V and 5 bases from J, the gap between germline ends came to 10 bases. CDR3 bases: TGTGCCAGCAGTTACAACGGGGGCAACGAGCAGTACTTC. Translation gives CASSYNGGNEQYF.

This clonotype was picked up a small number of times. This chain uses TRBV5-6 with TRBJ1-2, with 7 bases that match TRBD1. The V gene end was trimmed by 4 bases and the J gene end by 7 bases; junction bases not matched to a gene: 13. Germline V lookup: CDR1 SGHDT, CDR2 YYEEEE. The CDR3 contains 15 residues. CDR3 loop: CASSAETGRLGGYTF. CDR3 nucleotide sequence: TGTGCCAGCAGCGCGGAGACAGGGAGACTAGGTGGCTACACCTTC.

This chain uses TRBV19 with TRBJ2-2, with 10 positions matching TRBD1. This CDR3 region has 15 residues. Looked up from germline, CDR1 is LNHDA and CDR2 is SQIVND (reference sequence). Unmatched junction bases numbered 5, after V lost 4 bases and J lost 6 bases. The CDR3 DNA follows: TGTGCCAGTAGTACCCGGGACAGGGGCTCCGGGGAGCTGTTTTTT. Translation gives CASSTRDRGSGELFF.

This clonotype was seen a few times. The gene calls are TRBV5-1 and TRBJ1-1, with 12 bases fitting TRBD1. This CDR3 spans 14 amino acids. J was trimmed by 5 bases and V by 7 bases; bases with no gene match: 6. Germline assignment: CDR1 SGHRS and CDR2 YFSETQ. As DNA, the CDR3 is TGCGCCAGCGGGACAGGGGGCCGCGGGACTGAAGCTTTCTTT. Protein product: CASGTGGRGTEAFF.

On this clonotype: A much larger clone differs from this one at a single base, so this may be a read error. The CDR3 bases are TGTGCCAGCAGCTTTAACGCCGGCACTGAAGCTTTCTTT. Translated, it gives CASSFNAGTEAFF. The chain employs TRBV11-2 and TRBJ1-1; D uncertain. The germline gives CDR1 SGHAT, CDR2 FQNNGV. V was trimmed by 3 bases and J by 4 bases, leaving 9 bases between them. There are 13 residues in the CDR3.

As regards this clonotype: Its ends do not fully match the called genes, so a read error is possible. The rearrangement uses TRBV6-6 and TRBJ2-1, with 7 positions matching TRBD2. The CDR3 is made up of 16 amino acids. From germline, CDR1 is MNHNY and CDR2 SVGAGI (reference sequence). The CDR3: CTSSLDSGFSYNEQFF. Here the CDR3 DNA reads TGTACCAGCAGTTTGGATAGCGGGTTTTCCTACAATGAGCAGTTCTTC.

The CDR3 DNA reads as TGTGCCAGCAGTTTTATCTCCTACAATGAGCAGTTCTTC. Translating it yields CASSFISYNEQFF. The V call is TRBV12-3 or TRBV12-4, the J call TRBJ2-1; D not resolved. Trimming left V 3 bases short and J 0 bases short, with 3 bases between. CDR3 length: 13 amino acids.

The V call is TRBV15, the J call TRBJ1-3, with D hard to call. Trimming took 6 bases from V and 0 from J, leaving 9 bases between them. The CDR3 covers 14 residues. Germline lookup yields CDR1 LNHNV and CDR2 YYDKDF (reference sequence). The CDR3 here is CATRRSSSGNTIYF. The CDR3 coding sequence is TGTGCCACCAGACGGAGTTCCTCTGGAAACACCATATATTTT.

This clonotype was recorded many times. J is TRBJ1-2 and V is TRBV12-3 or TRBV12-4, with 10 bases that match TRBD1. CDR3 length equals 14 residues. After removal of 8 bases from V and 8 bases from J, the junction contained 11 bases not matched to a gene. This CDR3 is CASPPDRGKKGYTF. The CDR3 DNA reads TGTGCCAGCCCCCCGGACAGGGGGAAAAAGGGCTACACCTTC.

This clonotype was observed many times. This chain links TRBV7-2 with TRBJ2-3, with 11 bases that match TRBD2. Trimming took 2 bases from V and 3 from J; bases not matched to a gene: 13. Germline V gene sequence: CDR1 SGHTA, CDR2 FQGNSA. This CDR3 is built from 19 residues. CDR3 residues: CASSLHKYSGGAGTDTQYF. As DNA, the CDR3 is TGTGCCAGCAGCTTACATAAATATAGCGGGGGGGCCGGAACAGATACGCAGTATTTT.

J is TRBJ1-1 and V is TRBV18; weak D call: TRBD1 (6 bases). This CDR3 has 14 residues. Trimming shortened V by 2 bases and J by 2 bases, and 9 bases separated the two germline ends. Germline values: CDR1 KGHSH, CDR2 LQKENI. The CDR3 DNA is TGTGCCAGCTCACCAGCCAGGGGCAACACTGAAGCTTTCTTT. Its translation: CASSPARGNTEAFF.

This clonotype was recorded at least ten times. The CDR3 DNA is TGTGCCAGCAGTGAACCACAGGGGCCCTACGAGCAGTACTTC. As protein: CASSEPQGPYEQYF. The rearrangement joins TRBV25-1 to TRBJ2-7; 7 nucleotides match TRBD1. Germline lookup yields CDR1 MGHDK and CDR2 SYGVNS. V shed 2 bases, J shed 2 bases, and the junction held 3 bases outside the gene matches. CDR3 length equals 14 residues.

The chain combines TRBV24-1 with TRBJ1-1, with 9 bases identical to TRBD1. V lost 4 bases and J lost 5; bases outside the gene matches: 7. Germline lookup yields CDR1 KGHDR and CDR2 SFDVKD. CDR3 length equals 15 residues. The chain's CDR3 is CATSEDTGGRTEAFF. CDR3 coding DNA: TGTGCCACCAGTGAAGATACAGGGGGCCGGACTGAAGCTTTCTTT.

About this clonotype: At one boundary the junction diverges from the germline segment, which might be a read error. This chain links TRBV7-2 with TRBJ1-3; D may be TRBD1 (6 bases). This CDR3 has 15 amino acids. Germline V lookup: CDR1 SGHTA, CDR2 FQGNSA. The DNA for the CDR3 is TGTGCCAGAAGCCGGCAACAGGGAGACGGAAACATCATATATTTT. Amino acids: CARSRQQGDGNIIYF. The complete variable domain, with remaining parts taken from reference TRBV7-2 and TRBJ1-3, reads GAGVSQSPSNKVTEKGKDVELRCDPISGHTALYWYRQSLGQGLEFLIYFQGNSAPDKSGLPSDRFSAERTGGSVSTLTIQRTQQEDSAVYLCARSRQQGDGNIIYFGEGSWLTVV.